What follows are 19 T cell receptor beta chains derived from one specimen sequenced in a study of cytomegalovirus exposure and HLA in healthy donors. The data were produced by immunoSEQ multiplex PCR, yet TCRdb's version contains in-frame clones alone and is incomplete. The sample includes 110,000 or so clones, approximately 86% seen only once; the top ten take 4% to 5.5%. The sequencing sample was made of PBMCs. The receptors shown here come from a man aged 18 to 29 in good health and CMV-seropositive.

The chain carries TRBV28 and TRBJ2-7; D remains unclear. The CDR3 consists of 14 residues. Trimming shortened V by 7 bases and J by 2 bases, and 15 bases separated the two germline ends. Germline V gene lookup returns CDR1 MDHEN and CDR2 SYDVKM. CDR3 loop: CASNPLGETYEQYF. In nucleotides, the CDR3 is TGTGCCAGCAACCCCCTTGGAGAAACCTACGAGCAGTACTTC.

The V gene is TRBV25-1, the J gene TRBJ2-1; 9 positions match TRBD2. CDR3 length: 17 residues. V was clipped by 3 bases and J by 4 bases; unmatched bases: 10. Germline CDR1 is MGHDK and CDR2 is SYGVNS. CDR3 DNA sequence: TGTGCCAGCAGTGAGTCCCGCGGGGGGGCCCTTTACAATGAGCAGTTCTTC. It specifies CASSESRGGALYNEQFF.

This chain connects TRBV5-1 to TRBJ2-5; TRBD1 agrees at 11 bases. The germline V gene has CDR1 SGHRS and CDR2 YFSETQ. The CDR3 spans 16 residues. V was pared by 4 bases and J by 5 bases, with 10 bases of the junction left unmatched. For the CDR3, the DNA is TGCGCCAGCAGCAGGACAGGGGGCGCAGGCGGGGAGACCCAGTACTTC. Translating it yields CASSRTGGAGGETQYF.

The V call is TRBV4-2, the J call TRBJ2-1; 9 positions agree with TRBD2. Looked up from germline, CDR1 is LGHNA and CDR2 is YNFKEQ. The V and J ends lost 1 base and 8 bases, in that order; junction bases with no gene match: 6. The CDR3 runs to 15 residues. CDR3 protein: CASSQGGGAPDEQFF. CDR3 nucleotides: TGTGCCAGCAGCCAAGGCGGGGGGGCTCCGGATGAGCAGTTCTTC.

V gene TRBV4-1 combines with J gene TRBJ2-2, with D possibly matching TRBD1 (6 bases). The V end was cut by 2 bases, the J end by 6 bases, with 16 bases between. CDR1 MGHRA and CDR2 YSYEKL come from the germline V gene. The CDR3 is 16 amino acids. The CDR3 region has the DNA TGCGCCAGCAGCCAATCCGAGGTCAGGGGACCCGGGGAGCTGTTTTTT. It is translated as CASSQSEVRGPGELFF.

The chain is built from TRBV6-1 and TRBJ1-2; 8 bases are a match to TRBD1. Germline lookup yields CDR1 MNHNS and CDR2 SASEGT. The junction had 9 bases not matched to a gene; V was cut back by 4 bases and J by 8 bases. The CDR3 has 14 residues. CDR3 sequence (DNA): TGTGCCAGCAGTGCATCGGACAGGGCGGGCGGCTACACCTTC. It codes for CASSASDRAGGYTF.

The chain uses TRBV7-9 and TRBJ1-4; 7 bases map to TRBD1. The CDR3 is made up of 14 amino acids. The V and J ends lost 5 bases and 3 bases, in that order; junction bases with no gene match: 3. CDR1 SEHNR and CDR2 FQNEAQ come from the germline V gene (reference sequence). The CDR3 is CASSDDRANEKLFF. CDR3 sequence (DNA): TGTGCCAGCAGCGATGACAGGGCTAATGAAAAACTGTTTTTT.

The chain combines TRBV18 with TRBJ2-6, with D possibly being TRBD1 (6 bases). The CDR3 runs 15 residues. The germline V gene encodes CDR1 KGHSH and CDR2 LQKENI. Deletions cut 3 bases from V and 3 bases from J, with 9 bases between. The CDR3 here is CASSPTGFGANVLTF. In nucleotides, the CDR3 is TGTGCCAGCTCACCCACAGGGTTTGGGGCCAACGTCCTGACTTTC.

The chain is built from TRBV27 and TRBJ1-1, with D possibly TRBD1 on 5 matching bases. Trimming cost V 8 bases and J 5 bases, with 15 bases left between them. Germline values: CDR1 MNHEY, CDR2 SMNVEV (reference sequence). This CDR3 has 13 residues. CDR3 amino acids: CASHRQGETEAFF. CDR3 nucleotides: TGTGCCAGCCATCGCCAGGGCGAAACTGAAGCTTTCTTT.

In nucleotides, the CDR3 is TGTGCCACCAGCGGATTTAGCGGGGGAGTGGAGACCCAGTACTTC. This translates into CATSGFSGGVETQYF. The V and J genes are TRBV15 and TRBJ2-5; 9 nucleotides match TRBD2. Germline V gene data show CDR1 as LNHNV and CDR2 as YYDKDF (reference sequence). J gave up 5 bases and V 5 bases, and 9 bases lay outside the gene matches. The length of the CDR3 is 15 residues.

The chain is built from TRBV28 and TRBJ2-7, with 8 bases matching TRBD1. The V gene's germline CDR1 is MDHEN and CDR2 SYDVKM. V shed 3 bases and J 2 bases; nucleotides not matched to a gene: 9. The CDR3 spans 16 residues. CDR3 DNA: TGTGCCAGCAGTTTCGGGACAGGCCCAGGCGCCTACGAGCAGTACTTC. Translated: CASSFGTGPGAYEQYF.

CDR3 nucleotide sequence: TGTGCCACCAGCAGCGGACAGGGCGGGAACACTGAAGCTTTCTTT. Translating it yields CATSSGQGGNTEAFF. The chain links TRBV15 to TRBJ1-1; TRBD1 aligns across 8 bases. In germline, CDR1 is LNHNV, CDR2 YYDKDF (reference sequence). The CDR3 extends over 15 amino acids. V lost 3 bases and J lost 1; bases outside the gene matches: 4.

The chain combines TRBV19 with TRBJ2-1, with D maybe TRBD1 (5 bases). The germline CDR1 and CDR2 sequences are LNHDA and SQIVND (reference sequence). V was cut by 1 base and J by 8 bases, with 24 bases left in between. The CDR3 consists of 18 residues. CDR3 sequence (DNA): TGTGCCAGTAGTATAGGGGCCCGGGCCCCCCAGGACATCGATGAGCAGTTCTTC. This gives the protein CASSIGARAPQDIDEQFF.

This clone was observed a single time. This chain connects TRBV7-8 to TRBJ2-3; the D gene is possibly TRBD2 (6 bases). V lost 5 bases, J lost 5 bases, and 14 bases lay in between. Germline CDR1 reads SGHVS; CDR2 reads FQNEAQ. The CDR3 length is 14 residues. CDR3 DNA: TGTGCCAGCAGCACCCGGGACTTGGGAGATACGCAGTATTTT. It specifies CASSTRDLGDTQYF.

The V call is TRBV5-1, the J call TRBJ2-7, with D possibly TRBD1 on 5 matching bases. CDR3 size: 15 residues. The V and J ends lost 5 bases and 0 bases respectively, with 15 bases between them. Germline lookup yields CDR1 SGHRS and CDR2 YFSETQ. The CDR3 nucleotides are TGCGCCAGCAGACAAGGGGTGGATGGCTCCTACGAGCAGTACTTC. Translation gives CASRQGVDGSYEQYF.

The chain joins TRBV5-1 to TRBJ2-1, with TRBD2 matching 10 bases. The CDR3 runs to 17 residues. Germline CDR1 SGHRS, CDR2 YFSETQ. V was pared by 3 bases and J by 5 bases, with 11 bases of the junction left unmatched. CDR3 sequence reads: CASSSKSSGGANNEQFF. For the CDR3, the DNA is TGCGCCAGCAGCTCCAAATCCAGCGGGGGGGCGAACAATGAGCAGTTCTTC.

The genes are TRBV13 and TRBJ2-1; D gene unclear. Deletions cut 3 bases from V and 6 bases from J, with 12 bases between. The CDR3 is 14 residues long. CDR1 and CDR2 from the germline V gene are PRHDT and FYEKMQ (reference sequence). The CDR3 sequence: CASSFPNLGNEQFF. The CDR3 coding sequence is TGTGCCAGCAGCTTTCCAAATCTAGGCAATGAGCAGTTCTTC. Based on the CDR3 plus reference TRBV13 and TRBJ2-1, the full variable domain is AAGVIQSPRHLIKEKRETATLKCYPIPRHDTVYWYQQGPGQDPQFLISFYEKMQSDKGSIPDRFSAQQFSDYHSELNMSSLELGDSALYFCASSFPNLGNEQFFGPGTRLTVL.

The V call is TRBV2, the J call TRBJ1-1, with TRBD1 as a possible D gene (6 bases). The CDR3 runs 14 residues. The V gene's germline CDR1 is SNHLY and CDR2 FYNNEI. V was pared by 3 bases and J by 7 bases, with 15 bases between. The CDR3 region is CASSEEQGGSEAFF. CDR3 DNA sequence: TGTGCCAGCAGTGAGGAACAGGGAGGGAGTGAAGCTTTCTTT.

The genes are TRBV5-4 and TRBJ2-7, with D possibly TRBD2 on 6 matching bases. This CDR3 contains 14 residues. Trimming removed 4 bases at V and 0 bases at J, with 11 bases between. Germline values: CDR1 SGHNT, CDR2 YYREEE (reference sequence). CDR3 sequence reads: CASSPDGSSYEQYF. The CDR3 DNA follows: TGTGCCAGCAGCCCGGACGGGAGCTCCTACGAGCAGTACTTC.